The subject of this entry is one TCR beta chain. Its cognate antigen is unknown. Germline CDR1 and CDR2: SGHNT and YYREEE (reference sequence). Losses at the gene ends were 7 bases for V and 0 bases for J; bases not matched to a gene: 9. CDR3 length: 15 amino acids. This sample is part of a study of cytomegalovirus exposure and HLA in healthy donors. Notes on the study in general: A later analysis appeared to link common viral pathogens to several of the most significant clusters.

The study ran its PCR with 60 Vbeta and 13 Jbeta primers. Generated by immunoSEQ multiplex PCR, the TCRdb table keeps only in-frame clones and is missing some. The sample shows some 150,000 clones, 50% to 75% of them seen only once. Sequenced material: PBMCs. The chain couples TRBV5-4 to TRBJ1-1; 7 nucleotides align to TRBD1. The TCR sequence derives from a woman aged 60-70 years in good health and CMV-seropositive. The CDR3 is CASFEGGGMNTEAFF. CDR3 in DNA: TGTGCCAGCTTCGAAGGAGGGGGCATGAACACTGAAGCTTTCTTT.